The 17 T cell receptor beta chains below were found in one sample sequenced in a study of identical twins. TCRdb recomputed calls from the 5' RACE reads with MiXCR, one row per CDR3 protein. The sample lists around 550,000 distinct CDR3 sequences, about 15% occurring once. This same sample was also taken into another study, of yellow fever vaccine responses in identical twins.

Input material: CD4+ T cells sorted from blood. Receptors were obtained from a woman aged 18-29 years in good health.

This clonotype has at least ten counts. The genes are TRBV12-3 or TRBV12-4 and TRBJ2-1, with D perhaps TRBD1 or TRBD2 (5 bases each). Trimming took 5 bases from V and 5 from J, leaving 7 bases between them. The CDR3 has 12 residues. The CDR3 is CASSGTNNEQFF. For the CDR3, the DNA is TGTGCCAGCAGTGGGACCAACAATGAGCAGTTCTTC.

V is TRBV3-1 and J is TRBJ1-2; D unclear. Deletions cut 1 base from V and 6 bases from J, with 9 bases between. The CDR3 sequence is 13 residues long. From germline, CDR1 is LGHDT and CDR2 YNNKEL (reference sequence). The CDR3 sequence: CASSQVDRHGYTF. CDR3 DNA sequence: TGTGCCAGCAGCCAAGTAGATCGGCATGGCTACACCTTC.

The table lists this clonotype with a few counts. V is TRBV27 and J is TRBJ2-1, with D maybe TRBD2 (6 bases). CDR1 is MNHEY, CDR2 SMNVEV, per germline (reference sequence). The CDR3 runs 12 residues. Deletions cut 2 bases from V and 15 bases from J, with 14 bases between. CDR3 loop: CASSLRGSGRFF. CDR3 nucleotide sequence: TGTGCCAGCAGTTTACGGGGAAGCGGGCGGTTCTTC.

This clonotype was detected ten times or more. The V call is TRBV12-3 or TRBV12-4, the J call TRBJ1-4; D is possibly TRBD1 (6 bases). The CDR3 runs 15 residues. V dropped 1 base and J dropped 10 bases, with 16 bases sitting between them. CDR3 sequence reads: CASSLVAGGLGKLFF. DNA of the CDR3: TGTGCCAGCAGTTTAGTGGCGGGGGGCTTGGGAAAACTGTTTTTT.

This clonotype turned up a few times. The J gene is TRBJ2-2, the V gene TRBV20-1, with a tentative D call TRBD1 (6 bases). CDR3 length equals 12 residues. V shed 1 base and J shed 6 bases, with 6 bases lying between them. The V gene's germline CDR1 is DFQATT and CDR2 SNEGSKA (reference sequence). This CDR3 reads CSARAGAGELFF. CDR3 in DNA: TGCAGTGCTAGAGCAGGGGCCGGGGAGCTGTTTTTT.

This clonotype was detected a few times. J is TRBJ2-7 and V is TRBV20-1; 12 positions agree with TRBD1. The trim removed 3 bases at V and 5 bases at J, leaving 8 bases unmatched. CDR3 size: 15 residues. Germline V CDR1 and CDR2: DFQATT, SNEGSKA (reference sequence). The CDR3 sequence: CSASGLRDRGHEQYF. The DNA for the CDR3 is TGCAGTGCTAGCGGACTCCGGGACAGGGGGCACGAGCAGTACTTC.

In its sample, this clonotype was seen a few times. This chain joins TRBV28 and TRBJ2-7, with 11 positions matching TRBD2. Trimming cost V 6 bases and J 3 bases; bases outside gene matches: 7. CDR3 length: 15 residues. CDR1 MDHEN and CDR2 SYDVKM come from the germline V gene. CDR3 sequence (DNA): TGTGCCAGCAGCTGGGGAACTAGCGGGAGCTACGAGCAGTACTTC. This codes for CASSWGTSGSYEQYF.

This clonotype turned up a few times. J is TRBJ2-6 and V is TRBV4-1, with D hard to call. The CDR3 is 16 amino acids. Germline-derived CDR1 and CDR2 are MGHRA and YSYEKL. V was clipped by 0 bases and J by 0 bases, with 6 bases between them. In nucleotides, the CDR3 is TGCGCCAGCAGCCAAGAAATGGGCTCTGGGGCCAACGTCCTGACTTTC. Amino acid sequence: CASSQEMGSGANVLTF.

V is TRBV20-1 and J is TRBJ2-7; 7 nucleotides match TRBD2. Per germline, CDR1 DFQATT and CDR2 SNEGSKA (reference sequence). V was clipped by 1 base and J by 3 bases; unmatched bases: 0. There are 12 residues in the CDR3. For the CDR3, the DNA is TGCAGTGCTAGAGTAGCGGGCTACGAGCAGTACTTC. Translating it yields CSARVAGYEQYF.

CDR3 in amino acids: CASSRIGTGNTEAFF. The CDR3 DNA sequence: TGTGCCAGCAGCCGAATCGGGACAGGGAACACTGAAGCTTTCTTT. The chain couples TRBV3-1 to TRBJ1-1, with 8 bases matching TRBD1. The CDR3 has 15 residues. J was trimmed by 1 base and V by 4 bases; bases with no gene match: 5. The germline CDR1 and CDR2 sequences are LGHDT and YNNKEL (reference sequence).

In its sample, this clonotype was seen a few times. The chain uses TRBV5-1 and TRBJ1-1; unclear D gene. Germline V lookup: CDR1 SGHRS, CDR2 YFSETQ. Trimming cost V 0 bases and J 0 bases, with 9 bases left between them. There are 15 residues in the CDR3. In DNA form, the CDR3 reads TGCGCCAGCAGCTTGGCCCGACAACTGAACACTGAAGCTTTCTTT. This translates into CASSLARQLNTEAFF.

The rearrangement links TRBV28 to TRBJ2-1, with D unclear. Between the trimmed V and J ends, which lost 7 bases and 5 bases, there was a span of 15 bases. The CDR3 contains 14 residues. Germline CDR1 reads MDHEN; CDR2 reads SYDVKM. The CDR3 is CASIWSAHHNEQFF. Here the CDR3 DNA reads TGTGCCAGCATTTGGAGTGCCCACCACAATGAGCAGTTCTTC.

The rearrangement joins TRBV10-3 to TRBJ1-2; D possibly corresponds to TRBD1 (5 bases). This CDR3 region has 18 residues. Germline V gene data show CDR1 as ENHRY and CDR2 as SYGVKD. Trimming removed 0 bases at V and 4 bases at J, with 21 bases between. DNA of the CDR3: TGTGCCATCAGTGAGTCGGGCAGGGCAAGGCAAGATATCTATGGCTACACCTTC. Protein sequence: CAISESGRARQDIYGYTF.

This clonotype was seen more than once but under ten times. The V gene is TRBV21-1, the J gene TRBJ2-1; TRBD2, as called in the table, went unchecked against the DNA. TRBV21-1 is described as a pseudogene. This CDR3 region has 16 residues. CDR3 DNA sequence: TGTGCCAGCAGCCCCACCGGGCTAGCGGGAGTTTGTGAGCAGTTCTTC. This sequence encodes CASSPTGLAGVCEQFF.

This chain links TRBV5-1 with TRBJ2-3, with D unclear. The germline CDR1 and CDR2 sequences are SGHRS and YFSETQ. There are 14 residues in the CDR3. Trimming removed 3 bases at V and 1 base at J, with 9 bases between. The CDR3 loop is CASSWKLGTDTQYF. In nucleotides, the CDR3 is TGCGCCAGCAGCTGGAAGCTAGGCACAGATACGCAGTATTTT.

This CDR3 reads CASSDPQEGYTGELFF. Here the CDR3 DNA reads TGTGCCAGCAGTGATCCCCAGGAGGGGTACACCGGGGAGCTGTTTTTT. This sequence joins TRBV25-1 and TRBJ2-2; TRBD2 might be the D (6 bases). The ends were cut back, 3 bases at V and 3 bases at J, with 14 bases in the middle. This CDR3 is built from 16 residues. From germline, CDR1 is MGHDK and CDR2 SYGVNS. Full variable domain (rest looked up from reference TRBV25-1 and TRBJ2-2): EADIYQTPRYLVIGTGKKITLECSQTMGHDKMYWYQQDPGMELHLIHYSYGVNSTEKGDLSSESTVSRIRTEHFPLTLESARPSHTSQYLCASSDPQEGYTGELFFGEGSRLTVL.

The chain carries TRBV28 and TRBJ1-1, with 7 bases lining up with TRBD1. The V gene's germline CDR1 is MDHEN and CDR2 SYDVKM. This CDR3 comprises 13 residues. V trimming: 5 bases; J trimming: 3 bases; junction bases outside the gene matches: 3. The CDR3 bases are TGTGCCAGCAGTCACAGGGGATACACTGAAGCTTTCTTT. It codes for CASSHRGYTEAFF.